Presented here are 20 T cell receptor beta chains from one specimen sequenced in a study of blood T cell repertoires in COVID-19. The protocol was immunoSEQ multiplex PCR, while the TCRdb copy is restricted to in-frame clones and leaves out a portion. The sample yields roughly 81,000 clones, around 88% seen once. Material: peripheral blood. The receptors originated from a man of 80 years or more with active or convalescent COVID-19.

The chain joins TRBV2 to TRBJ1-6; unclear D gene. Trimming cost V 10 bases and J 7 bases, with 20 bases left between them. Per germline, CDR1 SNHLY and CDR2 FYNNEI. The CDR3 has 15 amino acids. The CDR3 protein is CATRRTGNQNSPLHF. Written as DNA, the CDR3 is TGTGCCACCAGGAGGACCGGGAATCAAAATTCACCCCTCCACTTT.

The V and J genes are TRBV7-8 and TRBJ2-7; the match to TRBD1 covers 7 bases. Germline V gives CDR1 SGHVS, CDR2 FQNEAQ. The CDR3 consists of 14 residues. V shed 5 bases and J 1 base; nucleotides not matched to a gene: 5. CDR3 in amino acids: CASSLGQESYEQYF. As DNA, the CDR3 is TGTGCCAGCAGCCTCGGACAGGAGTCCTACGAGCAGTACTTC.

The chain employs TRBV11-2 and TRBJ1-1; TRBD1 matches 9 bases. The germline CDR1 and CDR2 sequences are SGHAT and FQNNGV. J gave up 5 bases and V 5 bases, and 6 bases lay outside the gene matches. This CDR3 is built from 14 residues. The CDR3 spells CASSPRTGVTEAFF. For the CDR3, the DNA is TGTGCCAGCAGCCCCCGGACAGGGGTGACTGAAGCTTTCTTT.

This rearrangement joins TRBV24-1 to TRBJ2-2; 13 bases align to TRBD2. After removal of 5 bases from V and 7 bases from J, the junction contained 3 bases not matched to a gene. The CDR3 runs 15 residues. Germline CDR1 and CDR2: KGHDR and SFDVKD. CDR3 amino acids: CATSGLAGGGGELFF. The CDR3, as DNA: TGTGCCACCAGTGGACTAGCGGGAGGAGGCGGGGAGCTGTTTTTT.

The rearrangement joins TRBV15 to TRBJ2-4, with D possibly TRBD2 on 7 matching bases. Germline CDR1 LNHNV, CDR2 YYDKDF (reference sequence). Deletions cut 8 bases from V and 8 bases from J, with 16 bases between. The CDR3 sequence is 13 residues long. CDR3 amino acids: CATGPGGRDIQYF. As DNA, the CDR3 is TGTGCCACCGGCCCGGGGGGCAGGGACATTCAGTACTTC. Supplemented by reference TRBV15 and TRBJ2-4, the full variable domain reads DAMVIQNPRYQVTQFGKPVTLSCSQTLNHNVMYWYQQKSSQAPKLLFHYYDKDFNNEADTPDNFQSRRPNTSFCFLDIRSPGLGDTAMYLCATGPGGRDIQYFGAGTRLSVL.

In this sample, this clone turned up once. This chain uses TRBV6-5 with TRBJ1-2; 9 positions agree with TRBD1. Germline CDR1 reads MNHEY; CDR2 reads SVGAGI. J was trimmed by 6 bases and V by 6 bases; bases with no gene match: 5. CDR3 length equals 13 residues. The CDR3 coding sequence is TGTGCCAGCAGCCTTGACAGGGGGAATGGCTACACCTTC. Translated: CASSLDRGNGYTF.

DNA of the CDR3: TGTGCCAGCAGCCCCGCGGGCCGGGAGCAGTTCTTC. It is translated as CASSPAGREQFF. This chain connects TRBV9 to TRBJ2-1; tentatively, D is TRBD2 (5 bases). The CDR3 spans 12 residues. Germline CDR1 SGDLS, CDR2 YYNGEE. Trimming left V 4 bases short and J 10 bases short, with 12 bases between.

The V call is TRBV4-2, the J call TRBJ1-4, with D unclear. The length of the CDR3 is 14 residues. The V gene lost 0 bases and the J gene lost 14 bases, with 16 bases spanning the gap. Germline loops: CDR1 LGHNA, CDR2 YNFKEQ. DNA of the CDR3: TGTGCCAGCAGCCAAGATAGCTCTACGAACCCCCTGTTTTTT. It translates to CASSQDSSTNPLFF.

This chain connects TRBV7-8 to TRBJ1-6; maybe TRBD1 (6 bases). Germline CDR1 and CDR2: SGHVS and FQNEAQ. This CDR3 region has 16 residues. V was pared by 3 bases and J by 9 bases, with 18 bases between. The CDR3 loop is CASSLSRGQRGSPLHF. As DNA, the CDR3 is TGTGCCAGCAGCTTGTCAAGAGGACAGAGGGGTTCACCCCTCCACTTT.

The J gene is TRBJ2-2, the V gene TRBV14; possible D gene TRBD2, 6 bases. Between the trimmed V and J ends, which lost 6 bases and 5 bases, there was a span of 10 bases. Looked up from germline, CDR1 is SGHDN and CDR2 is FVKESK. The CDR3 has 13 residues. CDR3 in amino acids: CASSASVTGELFF. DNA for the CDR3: TGTGCCAGCAGTGCTAGCGTGACCGGGGAGCTGTTTTTT.

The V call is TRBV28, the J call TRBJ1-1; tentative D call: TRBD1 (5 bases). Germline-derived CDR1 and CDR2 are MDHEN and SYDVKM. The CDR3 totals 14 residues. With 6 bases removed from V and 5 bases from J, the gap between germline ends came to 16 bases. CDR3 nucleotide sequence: TGTGCCAGCAGCCGCCGGGGGGGGAAAACTGAAGCTTTCTTT. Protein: CASSRRGGKTEAFF.

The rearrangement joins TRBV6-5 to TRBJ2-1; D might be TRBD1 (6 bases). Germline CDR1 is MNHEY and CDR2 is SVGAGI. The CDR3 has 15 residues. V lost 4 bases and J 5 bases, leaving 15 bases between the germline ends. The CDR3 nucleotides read TGTGCCAGCAGTTTCCTGAGACAGGTCAACAATGAGCAGTTCTTC. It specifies CASSFLRQVNNEQFF.

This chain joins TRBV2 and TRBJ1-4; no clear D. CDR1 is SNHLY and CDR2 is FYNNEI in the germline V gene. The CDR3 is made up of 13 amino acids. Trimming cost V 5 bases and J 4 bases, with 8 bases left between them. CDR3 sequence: CASSRNNNEKLFF. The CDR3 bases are TGTGCCAGCAGTAGAAACAATAATGAAAAACTGTTTTTT.

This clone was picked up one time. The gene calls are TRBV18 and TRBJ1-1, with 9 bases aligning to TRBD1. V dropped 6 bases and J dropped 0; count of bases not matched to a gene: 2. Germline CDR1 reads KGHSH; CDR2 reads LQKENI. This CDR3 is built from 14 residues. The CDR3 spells CASSGTGLNTEAFF. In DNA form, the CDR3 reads TGTGCCAGCTCCGGGACAGGGCTGAACACTGAAGCTTTCTTT. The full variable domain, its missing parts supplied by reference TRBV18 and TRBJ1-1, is NAGVMQNPRHLVRRRGQEARLRCSPMKGHSHVYWYRQLPEEGLKFMVYLQKENIIDESGMPKERFSAEFPKEGPSILRIQQVVRGDSAAYFCASSGTGLNTEAFFGQGTRLTVV.

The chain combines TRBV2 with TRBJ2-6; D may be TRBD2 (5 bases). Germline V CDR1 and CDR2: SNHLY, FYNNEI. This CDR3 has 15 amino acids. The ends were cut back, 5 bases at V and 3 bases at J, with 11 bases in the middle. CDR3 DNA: TGTGCCAGCAGTTTATTGAGGGTTGGGGCCAACGTCCTGACTTTC. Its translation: CASSLLRVGANVLTF.

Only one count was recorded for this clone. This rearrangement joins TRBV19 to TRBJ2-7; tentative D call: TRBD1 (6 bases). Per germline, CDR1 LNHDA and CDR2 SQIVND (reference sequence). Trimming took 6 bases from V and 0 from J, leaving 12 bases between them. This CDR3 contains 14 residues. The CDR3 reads CASSSTGFSYEQYF. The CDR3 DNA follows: TGTGCCAGTAGCTCGACAGGTTTCTCCTACGAGCAGTACTTC. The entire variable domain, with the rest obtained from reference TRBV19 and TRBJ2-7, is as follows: DGGITQSPKYLFRKEGQNVTLSCEQNLNHDAMYWYRQDPGQGLRLIYYSQIVNDFQKGDIAEGYSVSREKKESFPLTVTSAQKNPTAFYLCASSSTGFSYEQYFGPGTRLTVT.

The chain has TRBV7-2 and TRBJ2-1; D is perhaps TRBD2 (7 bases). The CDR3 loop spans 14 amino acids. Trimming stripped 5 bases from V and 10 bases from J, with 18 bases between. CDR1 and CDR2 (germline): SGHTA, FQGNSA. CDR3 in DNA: TGTGCCAGCAGCCGGGCTCCATCGGGGGGCGAGCAGTTCTTC. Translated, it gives CASSRAPSGGEQFF. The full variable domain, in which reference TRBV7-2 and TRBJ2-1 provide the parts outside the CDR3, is GAGVSQSPSNKVTEKGKDVELRCDPISGHTALYWYRQSLGQGLEFLIYFQGNSAPDKSGLPSDRFSAERTGGSVSTLTIQRTQQEDSAVYLCASSRAPSGGEQFFGPGTRLTVL.

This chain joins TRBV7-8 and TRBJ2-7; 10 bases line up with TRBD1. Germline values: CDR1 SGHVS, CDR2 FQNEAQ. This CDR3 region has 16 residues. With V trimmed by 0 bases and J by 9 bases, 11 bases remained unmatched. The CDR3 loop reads CASSLATGDRGSGQYF. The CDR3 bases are TGTGCCAGCAGCTTAGCCACTGGGGACAGGGGTAGTGGGCAGTACTTC.

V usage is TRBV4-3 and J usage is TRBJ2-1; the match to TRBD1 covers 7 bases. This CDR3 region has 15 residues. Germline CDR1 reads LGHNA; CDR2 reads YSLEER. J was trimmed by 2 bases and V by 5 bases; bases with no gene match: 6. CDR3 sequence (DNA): TGCGCCAGCAGCGAGATGACAGGGCCCTACAATGAGCAGTTCTTC. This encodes CASSEMTGPYNEQFF.

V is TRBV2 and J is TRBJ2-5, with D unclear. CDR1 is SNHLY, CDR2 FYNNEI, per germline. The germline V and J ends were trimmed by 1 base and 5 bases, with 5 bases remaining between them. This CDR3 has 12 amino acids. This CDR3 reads CASSEGRETQYF. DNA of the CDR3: TGTGCCAGCAGTGAAGGGCGGGAGACCCAGTACTTC.